The clone carrying this TCR beta chain is a singleton in its sample. Described time point: approximately 12 months of natalizumab therapy. Longitudinal control samples came from natalizumab-treated multiple sclerosis patients without PML. All patients had prior interferon beta, and all PML patients were female. T1 and T2 blood were collected at 6 and 12 months of natalizumab. Sequencing was at survey level. Here immunoSEQ multiplex PCR was the method, and the copy in TCRdb shows in-frame clones only, minus some. The sample shows around 25,000 clones, around 93% of them seen only once. This entry belongs to a study of multiple sclerosis patients with progressive multifocal leukoencephalopathy. V trimming: 1 base; J trimming: 2 bases; junction bases outside the gene matches: 5. CDR1 and CDR2 (germline): MGHRA, YSYEKL. This CDR3 contains 16 residues.

The chain joins TRBV4-1 to TRBJ2-5; 9 nucleotides align to TRBD2. The sequences come from PBMCs, collected from a patient treated with natalizumab. The TCR was taken from a man younger than 40 with multiple sclerosis. CDR3 amino acids: CASSQVVAGAQETQYF. CDR3 coding DNA: TGCGCCAGCAGCCAAGTCGTAGCGGGGGCACAAGAGACCCAGTACTTC.